The rows below give T cell receptor beta chains drawn from one sample of a study of blood T cell repertoires in COVID-19. Measured with immunoSEQ multiplex PCR; TCRdb has only the in-frame clones, and not every one. The repertoire holds 450,000 to 500,000 clones, with approximately 85% as singletons. The sequenced material came from peripheral blood. These receptors all come from a human donor in a cohort sampled during active COVID-19. The CDR3 runs from the conserved cysteine through the conserved F or W. D genes are given only for firm matches. The size entry is marked missing in some rows and otherwise reads once, few, many or a size class.

V gene	clone size	D gene	J gene	CDR3 DNA	CDR3 protein
TRBV7-2	-	-	TRBJ1-5	TGTGCCAGCAGCTTAGTTCAGGGTAATCAGCCCCAGCATTTT	CASSLVQGNQPQHF
TRBV5-4	-	-	TRBJ2-2	TGTGCCAGCAGCTCCCGCCGGGGAGAGACCGGGGAGCTGTTTTTT	CASSSRRGETGELFF
TRBV12-3/TRBV12-4	-	-	TRBJ1-1	TGTGCCAGCACCTGGGGGGGGGAAACTGAAGCTTTCTTT	CASTWGGETEAFF
TRBV3-1/TRBV3-2	-	-	TRBJ2-7	TGTGCCAGCAGCCAATTATACAGGGTGTCCTCCTACGAGCAGTACTTC	CASSQLYRVSSYEQYF
TRBV30	-	-	TRBJ1-1	TGTGCCTGGAGTACAGGGTGGAGTGAAGCTTTCTTT	CAWSTGWSEAFF
TRBV28	-	TRBD2	TRBJ2-7	TGTGCCAGCAGCGATCTAGCGGGAGGCCCCTACGAGCAGTACTTC	CASSDLAGGPYEQYF
TRBV29-1	-	TRBD1	TRBJ2-1	TGCAGCGTTGAATTGGACAGGTACCAGTTCTTC	CSVELDRYQFF
TRBV7-9	few	TRBD2	TRBJ2-1	TGTGCCAGCAGCCCTGGGACTAGCGGGCCTCACGGAGGGCAGTTCTTC	CASSPGTSGPHGGQFF
TRBV30	-	-	TRBJ1-2	TGTGCCTGGAACCGACAGTCCCTTGGGTCAGAGGGCTACACCTTC	CAWNRQSLGSEGYTF
TRBV6-2/TRBV6-3	few	-	TRBJ1-2	TGTGCCAGCAGTTGGCAGACTTATGGCTACACCTTC	CASSWQTYGYTF
TRBV9	-	TRBD1	TRBJ1-3	TGTGCCAGCAGCGGACCGGGACAGGGGGGTCACACCATATATTTT	CASSGPGQGGHTIYF
TRBV7-9	few	-	TRBJ1-6	TGTGCCAGCAGCTCCCGACTGAGAAATTCACCCCTCCACTTT	CASSSRLRNSPLHF
TRBV5-1	-	-	TRBJ2-7	TGCGCCAGCAGACCTGGACTATACGAGCAGTACTTC	CASRPGLYEQYF
TRBV27	few	-	TRBJ1-1	TGTGCCAGCAGTTTATGGGCAGGGTCGAACACTGAAGCTTTCTTT	CASSLWAGSNTEAFF
TRBV6-6	-	-	TRBJ2-3	TGTGCCAGCAGTCCCATACCAGAAGATACGCAGTATTTT	CASSPIPEDTQYF
TRBV6-5	-	-	TRBJ1-1	TGTGCCAGCAGTTACTGGGGGGGGGCTGAAGCTTTCTTT	CASSYWGGAEAFF
TRBV28	-	-	TRBJ1-4	TGTGCCAGCAGTCCTCCAACGGGAGGGAATGAAAAACTGTTTTTT	CASSPPTGGNEKLFF
TRBV15	-	TRBD1	TRBJ1-2	TGTGCCACCAGCCCGGACAGGGGGTACGGTAACTATGGCTACACCTTC	CATSPDRGYGNYGYTF
TRBV9	-	TRBD1	TRBJ2-5	TGTGCCAGCAGCTTCCGGGACGCAGGGGGAGAGACCCAGTACTTC	CASSFRDAGGETQYF
TRBV6-5	-	-	TRBJ2-5	TGTGCCAGCATCCCTGGTTGGGGCATAGAGACCCAGTACTTC	CASIPGWGIETQYF
TRBV5-1	-	TRBD1	TRBJ1-3	TGCGCCAGCAGAGAACAGGGGGCGATTGGAAACACCATATATTTT	CASREQGAIGNTIYF
TRBV7-9	-	TRBD1	TRBJ2-1	TGTGCCAGCAGCTTATATGGGACAGGGGGGAACGGTGAGCAGTTCTTC	CASSLYGTGGNGEQFF
TRBV9	few	TRBD2	TRBJ2-2	TGTGCCAGCAGCGTCGCGGGGGGTACCGCGAACACCGGGGAGCTGTTTTTT	CASSVAGGTANTGELFF
TRBV5-1	-	-	TRBJ2-3	TGCGCCAGCAGCTTTGAGACAGCATCGGATACGCAGTATTTT	CASSFETASDTQYF
TRBV5-1	-	-	TRBJ1-5	TGCGCCAGCAGCTTGGCGTTTTTCTCTCTTCAGCCCCAGCATTTT	CASSLAFFSLQPQHF
TRBV7-9	-	-	TRBJ1-2	TGTGCCAGCAGCCAAGGACAGCAACTTAACTATGGCTACACCTTC	CASSQGQQLNYGYTF
TRBV24-1	few	TRBD2	TRBJ2-1	TGTGCCACCAGTGAATTTGGGGGAGGGACTAGCGGGAGGGTGGAGTACAATGAGCAGTTCTTC	CATSEFGGGTSGRVEYNEQFF
TRBV3-1/TRBV3-2	-	-	TRBJ2-3	TGTGCCAGCAGCCAAGGACGGGCGGGATACGGCACAGATACGCAGTATTTT	CASSQGRAGYGTDTQYF
TRBV6-4	-	TRBD2	TRBJ2-1	TGTGCCAGCAGTGCCGCGGGAGGGGACCACAATGAGCAGTTCTTC	CASSAAGGDHNEQFF
TRBV5-1	-	-	TRBJ1-2	TGCGCCGGGAGGGTCGGCACTAACTATGGCTACACCTTC	CAGRVGTNYGYTF
TRBV9	-	-	TRBJ2-7	TGTGCCAGCAGCGGACAGGCTCAGGCCCCCTACGAGCAGTACTTC	CASSGQAQAPYEQYF
TRBV5-4	-	TRBD2	TRBJ2-1	TGTGCCAGCAGCTTGGCTAGCGGCGCCTACAATGAGCAGTTCTTC	CASSLASGAYNEQFF
TRBV5-4	-	TRBD1	TRBJ1-2	TGTGCCAGCAGCTTGGACGACAGGGTTCGCTATGGCTACACCTTC	CASSLDDRVRYGYTF
TRBV2	-	TRBD1	TRBJ1-5	TGTGCCAGCAACCGGGACAGGCGCAATCAGCCCCAGCATTTT	CASNRDRRNQPQHF
TRBV5-8	-	-	TRBJ1-3	TGTGCCAGCAGCCCCAACTCTGGAAACACCATATATTTT	CASSPNSGNTIYF
TRBV7-2	-	-	TRBJ2-4	TGTGCCAGCAGCTTACAGGCAGCCAAAAACATTCAGTACTTC	CASSLQAAKNIQYF
TRBV6-5	-	-	TRBJ1-1	TGTGCCAGCGGGAGAGGGGGAAAGAACACTGAAGCTTTCTTT	CASGRGGKNTEAFF
TRBV19	-	TRBD2	TRBJ2-1	TGTGCCAGTAATACGGGACTAGCGGGATTGGATGAGCAGTTCTTC	CASNTGLAGLDEQFF
TRBV7-2	-	-	TRBJ1-5	TGTGCCAGCAGCCCAATCCCAACTACAGGGAATCAGCCCCAGCATTTT	CASSPIPTTGNQPQHF
TRBV4-1	-	TRBD2	TRBJ2-5	TGCGCCAGCAGCCAAGATGGTGGAACGGGAGGGCCACGGGAGACCCAGTACTTC	CASSQDGGTGGPRETQYF
TRBV5-1	once	-	TRBJ1-6	TGCGCCAGCAGCTCTTCACTGGGGGGTTTTAATTCACCCCTCCACTTT	CASSSSLGGFNSPLHF
TRBV9	once	-	TRBJ2-3	TGTGCCAGCAGCCCCGCTAGTAGCACAGATACGCAGTATTTT	CASSPASSTDTQYF